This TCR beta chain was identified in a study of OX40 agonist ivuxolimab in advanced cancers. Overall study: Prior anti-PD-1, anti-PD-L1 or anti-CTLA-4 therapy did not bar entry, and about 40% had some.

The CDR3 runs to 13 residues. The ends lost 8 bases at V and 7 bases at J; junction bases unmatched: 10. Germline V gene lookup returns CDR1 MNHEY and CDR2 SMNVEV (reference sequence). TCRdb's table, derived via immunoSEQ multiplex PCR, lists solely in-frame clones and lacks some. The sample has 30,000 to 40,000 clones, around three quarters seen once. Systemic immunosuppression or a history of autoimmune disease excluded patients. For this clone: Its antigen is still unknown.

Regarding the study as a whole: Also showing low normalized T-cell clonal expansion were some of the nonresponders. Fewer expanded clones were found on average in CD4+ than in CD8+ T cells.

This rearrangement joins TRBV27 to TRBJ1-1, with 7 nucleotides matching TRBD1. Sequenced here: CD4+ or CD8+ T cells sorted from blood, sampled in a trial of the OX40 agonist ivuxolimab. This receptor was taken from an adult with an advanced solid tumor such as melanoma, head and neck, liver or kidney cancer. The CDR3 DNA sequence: TGTGCCAGCCGCAGACAGGGTAGTATTGAAGCTTTCTTT. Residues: CASRRQGSIEAFF.